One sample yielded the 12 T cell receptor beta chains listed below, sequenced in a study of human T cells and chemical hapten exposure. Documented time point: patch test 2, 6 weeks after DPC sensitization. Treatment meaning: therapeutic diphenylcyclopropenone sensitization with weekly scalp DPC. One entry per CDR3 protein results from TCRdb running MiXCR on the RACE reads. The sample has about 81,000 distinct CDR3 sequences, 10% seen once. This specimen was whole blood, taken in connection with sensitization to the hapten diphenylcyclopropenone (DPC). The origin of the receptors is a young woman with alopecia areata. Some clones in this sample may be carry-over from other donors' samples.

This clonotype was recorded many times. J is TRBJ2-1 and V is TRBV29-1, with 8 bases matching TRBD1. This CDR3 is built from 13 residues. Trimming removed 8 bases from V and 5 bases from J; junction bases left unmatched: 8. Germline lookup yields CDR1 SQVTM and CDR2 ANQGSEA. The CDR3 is CSIMRDRHNEQFF. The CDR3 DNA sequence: TGCAGCATTATGCGGGACAGGCACAATGAGCAGTTCTTC.

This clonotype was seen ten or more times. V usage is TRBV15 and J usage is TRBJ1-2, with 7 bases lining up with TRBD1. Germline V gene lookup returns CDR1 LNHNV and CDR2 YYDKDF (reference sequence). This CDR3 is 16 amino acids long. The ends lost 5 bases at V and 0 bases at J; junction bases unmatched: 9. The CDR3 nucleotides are TGTGCCACCAGCCCAATCCGACAGGGAGCTAACTATGGCTACACCTTC. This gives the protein CATSPIRQGANYGYTF.

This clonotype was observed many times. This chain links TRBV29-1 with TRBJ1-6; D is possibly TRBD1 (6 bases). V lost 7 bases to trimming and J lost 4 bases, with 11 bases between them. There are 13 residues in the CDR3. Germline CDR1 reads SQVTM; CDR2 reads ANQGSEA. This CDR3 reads CSARQEYNSPLHF. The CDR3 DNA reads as TGCAGCGCCCGACAGGAGTATAATTCACCCCTCCACTTT.

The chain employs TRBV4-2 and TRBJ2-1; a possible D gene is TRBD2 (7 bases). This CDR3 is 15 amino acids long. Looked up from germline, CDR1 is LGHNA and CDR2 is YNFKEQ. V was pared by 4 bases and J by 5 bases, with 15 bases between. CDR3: CASSPGASGDNEQFF. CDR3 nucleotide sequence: TGTGCCAGCAGCCCAGGGGCTAGCGGAGACAATGAGCAGTTCTTC.

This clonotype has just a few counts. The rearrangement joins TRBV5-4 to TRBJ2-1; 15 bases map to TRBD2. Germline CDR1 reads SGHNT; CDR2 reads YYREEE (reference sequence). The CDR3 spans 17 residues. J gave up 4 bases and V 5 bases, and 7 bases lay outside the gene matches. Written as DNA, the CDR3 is TGTGCCAGCAGTTACCGGACTAGCGGGAGGGGTTACAATGAGCAGTTCTTC. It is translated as CASSYRTSGRGYNEQFF.

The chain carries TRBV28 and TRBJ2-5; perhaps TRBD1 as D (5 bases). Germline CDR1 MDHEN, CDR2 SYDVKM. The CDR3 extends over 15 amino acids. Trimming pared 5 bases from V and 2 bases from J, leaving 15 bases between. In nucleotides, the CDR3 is TGTGCCAGCAGTCCAGGGATCTCCTATCAAGAGACCCAGTACTTC. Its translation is CASSPGISYQETQYF.

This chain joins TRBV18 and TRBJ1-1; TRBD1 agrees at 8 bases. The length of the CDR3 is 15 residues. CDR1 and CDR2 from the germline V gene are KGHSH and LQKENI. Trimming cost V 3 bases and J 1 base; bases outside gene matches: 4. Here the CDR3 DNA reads TGTGCCAGCTCACCGAAGACAGGGGCGAACACTGAAGCTTTCTTT. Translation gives CASSPKTGANTEAFF.

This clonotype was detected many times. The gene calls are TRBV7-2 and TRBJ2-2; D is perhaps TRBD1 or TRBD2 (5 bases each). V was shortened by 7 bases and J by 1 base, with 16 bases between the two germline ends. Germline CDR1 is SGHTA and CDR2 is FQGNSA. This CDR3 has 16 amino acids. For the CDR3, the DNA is TGTGCCAGCACCAGTAGCCAGGGACGGAACACCGGGGAGCTGTTTTTT. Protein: CASTSSQGRNTGELFF.

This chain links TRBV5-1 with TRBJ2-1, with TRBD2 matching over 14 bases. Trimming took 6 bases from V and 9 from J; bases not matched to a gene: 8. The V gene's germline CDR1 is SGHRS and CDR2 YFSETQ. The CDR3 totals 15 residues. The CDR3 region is CASTPGLAGEGEQFF. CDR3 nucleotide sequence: TGCGCCAGCACACCGGGACTAGCGGGGGAGGGTGAGCAGTTCTTC.

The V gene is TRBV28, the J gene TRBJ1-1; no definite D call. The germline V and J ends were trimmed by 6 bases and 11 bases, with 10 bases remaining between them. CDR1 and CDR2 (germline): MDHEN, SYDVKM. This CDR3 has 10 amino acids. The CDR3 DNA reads TGTGCCAGCAGCGGACGGTTCGCTTTCTTT. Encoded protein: CASSGRFAFF.

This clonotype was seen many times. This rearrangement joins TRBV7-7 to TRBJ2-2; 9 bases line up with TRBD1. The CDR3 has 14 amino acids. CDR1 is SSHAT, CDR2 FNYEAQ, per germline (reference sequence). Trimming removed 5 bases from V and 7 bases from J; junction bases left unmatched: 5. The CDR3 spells CASSAGTGIGELFF. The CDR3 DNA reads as TGTGCCAGCAGCGCCGGGACAGGGATCGGGGAGCTGTTTTTT.

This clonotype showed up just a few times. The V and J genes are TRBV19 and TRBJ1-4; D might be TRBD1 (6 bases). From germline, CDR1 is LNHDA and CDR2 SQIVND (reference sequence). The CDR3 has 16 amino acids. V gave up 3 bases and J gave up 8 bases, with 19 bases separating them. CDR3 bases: TGTGCCAGTAGTATGGAAGGGGGGCGGATTTTGGAAAAACTGTTTTTT. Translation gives CASSMEGGRILEKLFF.